Below, 27 T cell receptor beta chains from the same sample are listed, as sequenced in a study of blood T cell repertoires in COVID-19 (TCRdb year 2020). The protocol used for the library was the immunoSEQ multiplex PCR assay. In TCRdb, the immuneACCESS table is reduced to in-frame sequences with V and J assigned. These tables do not hold every clone; where another copy was compared, an unresolved V gene accounts for under half, and the others remain unexplained. Recorded for this sample are tens of thousands of clones; around 82% of them occurred a single time. Jointly, the top ten make up about 1.2% of the sample. Sequencing input: peripheral blood. The receptors shown here come from a woman aged 80 or older with acute or convalescent COVID-19.

This clone turned up a few times. The rearrangement joins TRBV5-5 to TRBJ2-3; 8 bases are shared with TRBD1. The CDR3 is made up of 14 amino acids. The V gene end was trimmed by 4 bases and the J gene end by 6 bases; junction bases not matched to a gene: 7. Germline V gives CDR1 SGHKS, CDR2 YYEKEE (reference sequence). The DNA for the CDR3 is TGTGCCAGCAGCCAGGGACAGGCCAAGGATACGCAGTATTTT. It is translated as CASSQGQAKDTQYF.

V and J are TRBV2 and TRBJ1-2; 9 nucleotides align to TRBD1. V shed 3 bases, J shed 4 bases, and the junction held 9 bases outside the gene matches. This CDR3 has 16 residues. Germline loops: CDR1 SNHLY, CDR2 FYNNEI. The CDR3, as DNA: TGTGCCAGCAGTGAGGGGTCAGGGACAGGGATCTATGGCTACACCTTC. The encoded protein is CASSEGSGTGIYGYTF.

The chain carries TRBV19 and TRBJ1-1; D remains ambiguous. Germline V gives CDR1 LNHDA, CDR2 SQIVND (reference sequence). The CDR3 is 14 amino acids. V was clipped by 1 base and J by 5 bases, with 11 bases between them. This chain's CDR3 is CASSIGPRDTEAFF. DNA of the CDR3: TGTGCCAGTAGTATAGGCCCGAGGGATACTGAAGCTTTCTTT.

V usage is TRBV28 and J usage is TRBJ1-6; TRBD1 aligns across 7 bases. Losses at the gene ends were 10 bases for V and 8 bases for J; bases not matched to a gene: 8. The germline gives CDR1 MDHEN, CDR2 SYDVKM. The CDR3 extends over 13 amino acids. The DNA for the CDR3 is TGTGCCACCCAGACAGGGTGGGATTCACCCCTCCACTTT. Translation: CATQTGWDSPLHF.

The chain carries TRBV19 and TRBJ2-2, with 8 bases identical to TRBD1. In germline, CDR1 is LNHDA, CDR2 SQIVND (reference sequence). With V trimmed by 6 bases and J by 5 bases, 17 bases remained unmatched. This CDR3 is 18 amino acids long. The CDR3 reads CASSVLHSGGGFTGELFF. CDR3 bases: TGTGCCAGTAGCGTCCTCCATTCAGGGGGCGGGTTTACCGGGGAGCTGTTTTTT.

The chain recombines TRBV6-6 with TRBJ1-1; the D is unclear. The germline gives CDR1 MNHNY, CDR2 SVGAGI (reference sequence). Trimming removed 6 bases at V and 7 bases at J, with 12 bases between. The CDR3 has 12 amino acids. This chain's CDR3 is CASRVQSFEAFF. The DNA for the CDR3 is TGTGCCAGCAGAGTACAATCTTTTGAAGCTTTCTTT.

The V gene is TRBV19, the J gene TRBJ2-7; a possible D gene is TRBD2 (6 bases). V was clipped by 5 bases and J by 2 bases, with 16 bases between them. The CDR3 contains 15 residues. Germline V gives CDR1 LNHDA, CDR2 SQIVND (reference sequence). The CDR3 region has the DNA TGTGCCAGTAGTCTTAAGTGGGGGGAGACCTACGAGCAGTACTTC. Its protein is CASSLKWGETYEQYF. Complete variable domain (other parts from reference TRBV19 and TRBJ2-7): DGGITQSPKYLFRKEGQNVTLSCEQNLNHDAMYWYRQDPGQGLRLIYYSQIVNDFQKGDIAEGYSVSREKKESFPLTVTSAQKNPTAFYLCASSLKWGETYEQYFGPGTRLTVT.

The rearrangement uses TRBV6-1 and TRBJ2-4, with D perhaps TRBD2 (7 bases). The V gene's germline CDR1 is MNHNS and CDR2 SASEGT. The CDR3 has 14 amino acids. Trimming left V 2 bases short and J 8 bases short, with 13 bases between. Here the CDR3 reads CASSERGREYIQYF. The CDR3 DNA reads TGTGCCAGCAGTGAAAGGGGGAGGGAATACATTCAGTACTTC.

The V call is TRBV3-1 (or the pseudogene TRBV3-2), the J call TRBJ2-2, with a tentative D call TRBD2 (6 bases). The germline CDR1 and CDR2 sequences are LGHDT and YNNKEL (reference sequence). The germline V and J ends were trimmed by 0 bases and 9 bases, with 17 bases remaining between them. The CDR3 spans 16 residues. The CDR3 reads CASSQDLRSGGRELFF. The CDR3 nucleotides are TGTGCCAGCAGCCAAGATTTGAGGAGCGGAGGGAGGGAGCTGTTTTTT.

V is TRBV12-3 or TRBV12-4 and J is TRBJ2-3, with D tentatively TRBD1 (6 bases). This CDR3 spans 13 amino acids. V lost 6 bases to trimming and J lost 4 bases, with 11 bases between them. The CDR3 loop reads CASRPNRADTQYF. In DNA form, the CDR3 reads TGTGCCAGCAGACCAAACAGGGCAGATACGCAGTATTTT.

The CDR3 region has the DNA TGTGCCAGCAGCTTAGCTGGACACCTTTTCGCTTTGGTCACTGAAGCTTTCTTT. Its translation is CASSLAGHLFALVTEAFF. This chain joins TRBV7-2 and TRBJ1-1, with a weak D call TRBD1 (5 bases). The germline V gene encodes CDR1 SGHTA and CDR2 FQGNSA. The CDR3 runs to 18 residues. V was shortened by 0 bases and J by 4 bases, with 21 bases between the two germline ends. Together with reference TRBV7-2 and TRBJ1-1, the CDR3 gives the full variable domain: GAGVSQSPSNKVTEKGKDVELRCDPISGHTALYWYRQSLGQGLEFLIYFQGNSAPDKSGLPSDRFSAERTGGSVSTLTIQRTQQEDSAVYLCASSLAGHLFALVTEAFFGQGTRLTVV.

The chain employs TRBV6-5 and TRBJ1-6; 8 bases agree with TRBD1. V gave up 7 bases and J gave up 7 bases; unmatched junction bases: 6. The CDR3 has 14 amino acids. Looked up from germline, CDR1 is MNHEY and CDR2 is SVGAGI. The CDR3 sequence is CASNRQGRNSPLHF. The CDR3 DNA reads TGTGCCAGCAACAGACAGGGGAGGAATTCACCCCTCCACTTT.

J is TRBJ1-1 and V is TRBV2; D unresolved. The length of the CDR3 is 13 residues. Trimming stripped 7 bases from V and 0 bases from J, with 9 bases between. Looked up from germline, CDR1 is SNHLY and CDR2 is FYNNEI. Here the CDR3 DNA reads TGTGCCAGCAACATTCTGCTGAACACTGAAGCTTTCTTT. Protein: CASNILLNTEAFF. The variable domain in full, with the rest retrieved from reference TRBV2 and TRBJ1-1, is EPEVTQTPSHQVTQMGQEVILRCVPISNHLYFYWYRQILGQKVEFLVSFYNNEISEKSEIFDDQFSVERPDGSNFTLKIRSTKLEDSAMYFCASNILLNTEAFFGQGTRLTVV.

This clone has only one observation. The chain has TRBV27 and TRBJ1-1; D gene uncertain. Trimming removed 5 bases from V and 3 bases from J, with 16 bases in between. The V gene's germline CDR1 is MNHEY and CDR2 SMNVEV (reference sequence). This CDR3 has 15 amino acids. The CDR3: CASSTRVAMDTEAFF. In nucleotides, the CDR3 is TGTGCCAGCAGTACGAGGGTTGCAATGGACACTGAAGCTTTCTTT.

The rearrangement uses TRBV2 and TRBJ1-4, with a possible D match to TRBD1 (5 bases). Trimming pared 3 bases from V and 4 bases from J, leaving 9 bases between. The CDR3 runs to 14 residues. Germline lookup yields CDR1 SNHLY and CDR2 FYNNEI. The CDR3 DNA sequence: TGTGCCAGCAGTGAGGGGGGTAGTAATGAAAAACTGTTTTTT. It translates to CASSEGGSNEKLFF.

The chain joins TRBV6-5 to TRBJ1-5, with 8 nucleotides matching TRBD1. V lost 4 bases, J lost 2 bases, and 7 bases stayed unmatched. This CDR3 has 16 amino acids. Per the germline V gene, CDR1 is MNHEY and CDR2 is SVGAGI. The CDR3 bases are TGTGCCAGCAGTTCCGCGACAGGGGATGGCAATCAGCCCCAGCATTTT. It yields the protein CASSSATGDGNQPQHF.

The chain employs TRBV5-1 and TRBJ1-3; D gene ambiguous. This CDR3 spans 14 amino acids. Deletions cut 0 bases from V and 2 bases from J, with 6 bases between. CDR1 and CDR2 from the germline V gene are SGHRS and YFSETQ. CDR3 sequence reads: CASSLGIAGNTIYF. The DNA of the CDR3 is TGCGCCAGCAGCTTGGGTATCGCTGGAAACACCATATATTTT.

The CDR3 spells CASSVGGSSGQETQYF. CDR3 sequence (DNA): TGTGCCAGCAGCGTAGGAGGGTCTAGCGGACAAGAGACCCAGTACTTC. The V call is TRBV9, the J call TRBJ2-5; TRBD2 agrees at 7 bases. This CDR3 region has 16 residues. In germline, CDR1 is SGDLS, CDR2 YYNGEE. With V trimmed by 0 bases and J by 2 bases, 7 bases remained unmatched.

The CDR3 here is CASSWGPSYEQYF. CDR3 in DNA: TGCGCCAGCAGCTGGGGCCCGAGCTACGAGCAGTACTTC. J is TRBJ2-7 and V is TRBV5-1; the D gene is possibly TRBD1 (5 bases). The CDR3 has 13 residues. Germline CDR1 is SGHRS and CDR2 is YFSETQ. V was cut by 3 bases and J by 3 bases, with 10 bases left in between.

The chain couples TRBV5-4 to TRBJ2-2; no definite D call. CDR1 SGHNT and CDR2 YYREEE come from the germline V gene (reference sequence). This CDR3 comprises 15 residues. Deletions cut 0 bases from V and 4 bases from J, with 10 bases between. The CDR3 region has the DNA TGTGCCAGCAGCTTGGACAGTGAGATCACCGGGGAGCTGTTTTTT. Translating gives CASSLDSEITGELFF.

The gene calls are TRBV20-1 and TRBJ2-7; a possible D gene is TRBD2 (5 bases). There are 15 residues in the CDR3. V was pared by 4 bases and J by 1 base, with 17 bases between. The V gene's germline CDR1 is DFQATT and CDR2 SNEGSKA (reference sequence). This chain's CDR3 is CSANEGAHLSYEQYF. The DNA of the CDR3 is TGCAGTGCTAATGAGGGAGCTCATCTATCCTACGAGCAGTACTTC.

The chain couples TRBV3-1 (or the pseudogene TRBV3-2) to TRBJ1-5; D perhaps matches TRBD1 (6 bases). Looked up from germline, CDR1 is LGHDT and CDR2 is YNNKEL (reference sequence). Trimming left V 1 base short and J 4 bases short, with 11 bases between. The CDR3 contains 15 residues. Here the CDR3 reads CASSQVTGSNQPQHF. The CDR3 DNA follows: TGTGCCAGCAGCCAAGTAACAGGGTCAAATCAGCCCCAGCATTTT.

The rearrangement uses TRBV4-2 and TRBJ2-1, with D perhaps TRBD2 (6 bases). The germline V gene encodes CDR1 LGHNA and CDR2 YNFKEQ. There are 13 residues in the CDR3. V was shortened by 5 bases and J by 7 bases, with 12 bases between the two germline ends. The chain's CDR3 is CASSDGTQNEQFF. CDR3 nucleotide sequence: TGTGCCAGCAGCGACGGGACTCAAAATGAGCAGTTCTTC.

The chain recombines TRBV9 with TRBJ1-1; 7 bases are a match to TRBD1. CDR1 is SGDLS, CDR2 YYNGEE, per germline. The CDR3 is 16 amino acids. With V trimmed by 3 bases and J by 3 bases, 11 bases remained unmatched. CDR3 sequence: CASSDMRQGRDTEAFF. CDR3 sequence (DNA): TGTGCCAGCAGCGACATGCGACAGGGAAGGGACACTGAAGCTTTCTTT.

The V gene is TRBV2, the J gene TRBJ2-5; TRBD2 is a possible D gene (7 bases). The V end was cut by 5 bases, the J end by 5 bases, with 18 bases between. This CDR3 spans 15 amino acids. The germline V gene has CDR1 SNHLY and CDR2 FYNNEI. The CDR3 sequence: CASSYLAGAGETQYF. The CDR3 DNA reads as TGTGCCAGCAGTTACCTCGCGGGGGCCGGGGAGACCCAGTACTTC.

This chain links TRBV5-6 with TRBJ2-4; 7 bases match TRBD1. This CDR3 has 15 amino acids. After removal of 3 bases from V and 7 bases from J, the junction contained 10 bases not matched to a gene. The germline gives CDR1 SGHDT, CDR2 YYEEEE. The CDR3 region has the DNA TGTGCCAGCAGCTCCAGGGGGTCGTTTAGGAACATTCAGTACTTC. This codes for CASSSRGSFRNIQYF.

The rearrangement joins TRBV6-1 to TRBJ1-6; no clear D gene. Trimming pared 1 base from V and 5 bases from J, leaving 6 bases between. CDR1 and CDR2 from the germline V gene are MNHNS and SASEGT. The CDR3 contains 14 residues. CDR3 sequence: CASSEGHHNSPLHF. The DNA of the CDR3 is TGTGCCAGCAGTGAAGGTCATCATAATTCACCCCTCCACTTT.